This is a list of T cell receptor beta chains from one sample in a study of OX40 agonist ivuxolimab in advanced cancers. Method: immunoSEQ multiplex PCR; TCRdb's copy keeps in-frame clones and lacks some. The repertoire holds 60,000 to 85,000 clones, with roughly 90% as singletons. Sample: CD4+ or CD8+ T cells sorted from blood, taken in a trial of the OX40 agonist ivuxolimab. These TCRs come from an adult with an advanced solid tumor such as melanoma, head and neck, liver or kidney cancer. The CDR3 runs from the conserved cysteine through the conserved F or W. The D gene is left open where the match is weak. For some rows the clone size is stated as once, few or many, or as a class when expanded; others skip it.

CDR3: CASSRQGDEQYF
DNA: TGTGCCAGCAGTCGACAGGGGGACGAGCAGTACTTC
J: TRBJ2-7
V: TRBV2
size: -
D: TRBD1

CDR3: CASSQGGGGAVSDTQYF
DNA: TGCGCCAGCAGCCAAGGGGGTGGGGGAGCGGTCTCAGATACGCAGTATTTT
J: TRBJ2-3
V: TRBV4-3
size: once
D: -

CDR3: CASSLAGLETQYF
DNA: TGTGCCAGCAGCTTAGCTGGGCTGGAGACCCAGTACTTC
J: TRBJ2-5
V: TRBV7-9
size: few
D: -

CDR3: CASSESDRAGTDTQYF
DNA: TGCGCCAGCAGCGAGTCGGACAGGGCAGGCACAGATACGCAGTATTTT
J: TRBJ2-3
V: TRBV5-1
size: -
D: TRBD1

CDR3: CASSLVTSPAEAKNIQYF
DNA: TGTGCCAGCAGTTTAGTGACTAGCCCTGCTGAGGCCAAAAACATTCAGTACTTC
J: TRBJ2-4
V: TRBV28
size: -
D: TRBD2

CDR3: CASSLKGTQTLYSYEQYF
DNA: TGTGCCAGCAGCTTGAAGGGAACTCAAACTCTCTATAGCTACGAGCAGTACTTC
J: TRBJ2-7
V: TRBV5-6
size: -
D: -

CDR3: CAIGTSGRAGADTQYF
DNA: TGTGCCATCGGAACTAGCGGGAGGGCCGGGGCAGATACGCAGTATTTT
J: TRBJ2-3
V: TRBV10-3
size: few
D: TRBD2

CDR3: CASMAPGQSSYEQYF
DNA: TGTGCCAGCATGGCGCCGGGACAGAGTTCCTACGAGCAGTACTTC
J: TRBJ2-7
V: TRBV7-3
size: -
D: TRBD1

CDR3: CASSLLRLRTDTQYF
DNA: TGTGCCAGCAGCTTACTCAGATTACGCACAGATACGCAGTATTTT
J: TRBJ2-3
V: TRBV7-2
size: -
D: -

CDR3: CASSVRTAAHQPQHF
DNA: TGTGCCAGCAGCGTTCGAACTGCTGCACATCAGCCCCAGCATTTT
J: TRBJ1-5
V: TRBV6-1
size: -
D: -

CDR3: CASSPILFRTGYTF
DNA: TGTGCCAGCAGTCCCATACTATTCCGTACTGGCTACACCTTC
J: TRBJ1-2
V: TRBV6-1
size: few
D: -

CDR3: CASSYGPASFYEQYF
DNA: TGTGCCAGCAGCTACGGGCCCGCATCCTTCTACGAGCAGTACTTC
J: TRBJ2-7
V: TRBV7-2
size: -
D: -

CDR3: CASSQAGLAGVGTGELFF
DNA: TGCGCCAGCAGCCAAGCGGGACTAGCGGGAGTTGGCACCGGGGAGCTGTTTTTT
J: TRBJ2-2
V: TRBV4-1
size: -
D: TRBD2

CDR3: CAAGESRGYNEQFF
DNA: TGTGCCGCGGGGGAGTCCCGGGGTTACAATGAGCAGTTCTTC
J: TRBJ2-1
V: TRBV2
size: -
D: TRBD2

CDR3: CASSLSGQEAFF
DNA: TGCGCCAGCAGCTTATCCGGACAGGAAGCTTTCTTT
J: TRBJ1-1
V: TRBV5-1
size: -
D: -

CDR3: CASSLIWTSGRTDTQYF
DNA: TGTGCCAGCAGTTTAATTTGGACTAGCGGGAGGACAGATACGCAGTATTTT
J: TRBJ2-3
V: TRBV28
size: -
D: TRBD2

CDR3: CASTRVDGANVLTF
DNA: TGTGCCAGCACCCGTGTAGATGGGGCCAACGTCCTGACTTTC
J: TRBJ2-6
V: TRBV6-6
size: -
D: -

CDR3: CSVRGQGNYNEQFF
DNA: TGCAGCGTCCGGGGACAGGGCAACTACAATGAGCAGTTCTTC
J: TRBJ2-1
V: TRBV29-1
size: -
D: TRBD1

CDR3: CASSLLAGGDEQFF
DNA: TGTGCCAGTAGCTTGCTAGCGGGAGGCGATGAGCAGTTCTTC
J: TRBJ2-1
V: TRBV19
size: -
D: TRBD2

CDR3: CASSLGGTASGNTIYF
DNA: TGCGCCAGCAGCTTGGGAGGGACAGCCTCTGGAAACACCATATATTTT
J: TRBJ1-3
V: TRBV5-1
size: -
D: TRBD1

CDR3: CASRLGGGQFF
DNA: TGTGCCAGCAGACTAGGGGGAGGGCAGTTCTTC
J: TRBJ2-1
V: TRBV2
size: -
D: -

CDR3: CASSIGTSGRSTDTQYF
DNA: TGTGCCAGTAGTATAGGGACTAGCGGGAGAAGCACAGATACGCAGTATTTT
J: TRBJ2-3
V: TRBV19
size: -
D: TRBD2

CDR3: CASSLDLYEQYF
DNA: TGTGCCAGCAGCTTAGATCTCTACGAGCAGTACTTC
J: TRBJ2-7
V: TRBV11-2
size: -
D: -

CDR3: CASSIDGQVIHYGYTF
DNA: TGTGCCAGTAGTATAGACGGACAGGTGATCCACTATGGCTACACCTTC
J: TRBJ1-2
V: TRBV19
size: -
D: TRBD1

CDR3: CATSRRQGNVGELFF
DNA: TGTGCCACCAGCAGGCGACAGGGGAATGTCGGGGAGCTGTTTTTT
J: TRBJ2-2
V: TRBV15
size: -
D: TRBD1

CDR3: CASSLPRRNYGYTF
DNA: TGTGCCAGCAGTTTACCCCGGAGGAACTATGGCTACACCTTC
J: TRBJ1-2
V: TRBV28
size: -
D: -

CDR3: CASSGIGREVGEKLFF
DNA: TGCGCCAGCAGTGGTATCGGTAGGGAGGTAGGCGAAAAACTGTTTTTT
J: TRBJ1-4
V: TRBV4-1
size: -
D: -

CDR3: CASSSTEGGHTQYF
DNA: TGTGCCAGCAGCTCCACCGAGGGAGGACATACGCAGTATTTT
J: TRBJ2-3
V: TRBV7-2
size: -
D: -

CDR3: CASSLGGGYSYNEQFF
DNA: TGTGCCAGCAGCTTAGGAGGGGGCTACTCCTACAATGAGCAGTTCTTC
J: TRBJ2-1
V: TRBV7-3
size: -
D: -

CDR3: CASRGRPTNTGELFF
DNA: TGTGCCAGCCGGGGGAGGCCAACGAACACCGGGGAGCTGTTTTTT
J: TRBJ2-2
V: TRBV28
size: once
D: -

CDR3: CASSVLVGGGTDTEAFF
DNA: TGTGCCAGCAGTGTGCTCGTGGGGGGGGGTACGGACACTGAAGCTTTCTTT
J: TRBJ1-1
V: TRBV6-1
size: -
D: -

CDR3: CASSPRRDIGTQYF
DNA: TGTGCCAGCTCACCACGGAGGGATATCGGGACCCAGTACTTC
J: TRBJ2-5
V: TRBV18
size: -
D: -

CDR3: CASSLERGPLIEAFF
DNA: TGTGCCAGCAGTTTAGAGAGGGGGCCGTTAATTGAAGCTTTCTTT
J: TRBJ1-1
V: TRBV28
size: -
D: TRBD1

CDR3: CASSDRGGAGEKLFF
DNA: TGTGCCAGCAGTGATAGGGGGGGGGCTGGTGAAAAACTGTTTTTT
J: TRBJ1-4
V: TRBV27
size: -
D: -

CDR3: CASRNPSGANVLTF
DNA: TGTGCCAGTAGAAATCCTTCTGGGGCCAACGTCCTGACTTTC
J: TRBJ2-6
V: TRBV19
size: -
D: -

CDR3: CASSLGGQGRSYEQYF
DNA: TGTGCCAGCAGCTTAGGCGGACAGGGTAGGAGCTACGAGCAGTACTTC
J: TRBJ2-7
V: TRBV7-8
size: -
D: TRBD1

CDR3: CASSFRRTMGHEQYF
DNA: TGTGCCAGCAGCTTCCGCCGGACAATGGGACACGAGCAGTACTTC
J: TRBJ2-7
V: TRBV13
size: -
D: -

CDR3: CASSGGGLADYEQYF
DNA: TGTGCCAGCAGCGGAGGGGGACTAGCTGACTACGAGCAGTACTTC
J: TRBJ2-7
V: TRBV11-1
size: -
D: TRBD2

CDR3: CASARGAEETQYF
DNA: TGTGCCAGTGCCAGGGGTGCCGAAGAGACCCAGTACTTC
J: TRBJ2-5
V: TRBV7-3
size: -
D: -

CDR3: CASSLKGGGNEKLFF
DNA: TGTGCCAGCAGCTTAAAGGGTGGCGGGAATGAAAAACTGTTTTTT
J: TRBJ1-4
V: TRBV7-9
size: -
D: -

CDR3: CATSRDHVVAVYGYTF
DNA: TGTGCCACCAGCAGAGATCACGTCGTTGCAGTCTATGGCTACACCTTC
J: TRBJ1-2
V: TRBV15
size: -
D: -

CDR3: CASSLQGTSTGELFF
DNA: TGTGCCAGCAGCCTCCAGGGAACAAGCACCGGGGAGCTGTTTTTT
J: TRBJ2-2
V: TRBV9
size: -
D: -

CDR3: CASSQDRGQGLSRGYTF
DNA: TGTGCCAGCAGCCAAGATCGAGGACAGGGTTTGTCGAGAGGCTACACCTTC
J: TRBJ1-2
V: TRBV14
size: many
D: TRBD1

CDR3: CASSPGLAGAGETQYF
DNA: TGTGCCAGCTCACCAGGACTAGCGGGAGCTGGGGAGACCCAGTACTTC
J: TRBJ2-5
V: TRBV18
size: -
D: TRBD2

CDR3: CSVEGQQETQYF
DNA: TGCAGCGTTGAGGGACAGCAAGAGACCCAGTACTTC
J: TRBJ2-5
V: TRBV29-1
size: -
D: TRBD1

CDR3: CASGGLKGIYEQYF
DNA: TGTGCCAGCGGGGGTCTCAAAGGTATCTACGAGCAGTACTTC
J: TRBJ2-7
V: TRBV6-6
size: -
D: -

CDR3: CASTKDRANYGYTF
DNA: TGTGCCAGCACCAAAGACAGAGCTAACTATGGCTACACCTTC
J: TRBJ1-2
V: TRBV9
size: -
D: -

CDR3: CSVAQGDRAQHF
DNA: TGCAGCGTGGCGCAGGGGGATAGAGCCCAGCATTTT
J: TRBJ1-5
V: TRBV29-1
size: -
D: TRBD1